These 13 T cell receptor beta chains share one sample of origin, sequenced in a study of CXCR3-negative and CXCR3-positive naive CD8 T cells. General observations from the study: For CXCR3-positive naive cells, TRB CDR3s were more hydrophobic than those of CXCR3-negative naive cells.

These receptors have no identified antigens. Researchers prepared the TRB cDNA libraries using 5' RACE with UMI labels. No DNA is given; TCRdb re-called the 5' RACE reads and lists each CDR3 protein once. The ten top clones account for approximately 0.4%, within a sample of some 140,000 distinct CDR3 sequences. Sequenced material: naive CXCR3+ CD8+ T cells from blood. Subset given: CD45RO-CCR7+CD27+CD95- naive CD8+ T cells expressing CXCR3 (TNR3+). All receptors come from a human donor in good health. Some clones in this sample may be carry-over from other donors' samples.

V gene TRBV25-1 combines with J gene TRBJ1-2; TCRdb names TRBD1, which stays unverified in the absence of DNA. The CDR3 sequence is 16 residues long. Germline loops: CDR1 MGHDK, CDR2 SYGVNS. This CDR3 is CASSDSVRGVPYGYTF.

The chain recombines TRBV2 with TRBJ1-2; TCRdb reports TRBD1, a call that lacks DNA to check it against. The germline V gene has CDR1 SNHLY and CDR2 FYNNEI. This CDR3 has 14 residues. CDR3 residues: CASSDLGGSYGYTF.

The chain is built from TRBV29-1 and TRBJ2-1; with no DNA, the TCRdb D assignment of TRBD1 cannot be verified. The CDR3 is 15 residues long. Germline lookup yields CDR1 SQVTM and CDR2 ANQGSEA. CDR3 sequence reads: CSVELTGTLGNEQFF.

CDR3 residues: CASSLRDSYFEQFF. The chain joins TRBV7-9 to TRBJ2-1; the D call of TRBD2 rests on TCRdb alone, since no DNA is present to check it. Germline CDR1 reads SEHNR; CDR2 reads FQNEAQ (reference sequence). The CDR3 length is 14 residues.

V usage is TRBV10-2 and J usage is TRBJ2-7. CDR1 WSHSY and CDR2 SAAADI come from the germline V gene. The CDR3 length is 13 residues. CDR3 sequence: CASSADSSYEQYF.

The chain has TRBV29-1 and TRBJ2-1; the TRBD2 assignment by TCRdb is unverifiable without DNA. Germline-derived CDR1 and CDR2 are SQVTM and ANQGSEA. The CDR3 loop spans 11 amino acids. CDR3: CSVAVGNEQFF.

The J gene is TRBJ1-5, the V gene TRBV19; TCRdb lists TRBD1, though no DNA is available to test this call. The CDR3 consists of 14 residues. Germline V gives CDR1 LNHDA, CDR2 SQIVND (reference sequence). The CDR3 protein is CASSIQGAYQPQHF.

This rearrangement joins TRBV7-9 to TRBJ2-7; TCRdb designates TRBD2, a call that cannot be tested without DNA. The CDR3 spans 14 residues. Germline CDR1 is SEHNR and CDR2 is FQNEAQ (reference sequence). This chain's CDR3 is CASSWTSGDYEQYF.

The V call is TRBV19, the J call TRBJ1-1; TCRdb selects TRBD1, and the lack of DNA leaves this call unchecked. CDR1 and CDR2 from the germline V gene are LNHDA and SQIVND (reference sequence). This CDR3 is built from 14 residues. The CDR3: CASSVGTGRTEAFF.

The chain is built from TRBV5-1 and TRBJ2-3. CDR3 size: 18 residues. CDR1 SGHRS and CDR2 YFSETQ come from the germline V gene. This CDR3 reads CASSLDRGIMMRTDTQYF.

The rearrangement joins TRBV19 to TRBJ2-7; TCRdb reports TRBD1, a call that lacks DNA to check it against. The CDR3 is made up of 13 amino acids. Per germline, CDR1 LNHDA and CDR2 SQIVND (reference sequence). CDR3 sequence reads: CASSNRGLDEQYF. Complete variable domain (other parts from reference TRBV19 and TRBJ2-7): DGGITQSPKYLFRKEGQNVTLSCEQNLNHDAMYWYRQDPGQGLRLIYYSQIVNDFQKGDIAEGYSVSREKKESFPLTVTSAQKNPTAFYLCASSNRGLDEQYFGPGTRLTVT.

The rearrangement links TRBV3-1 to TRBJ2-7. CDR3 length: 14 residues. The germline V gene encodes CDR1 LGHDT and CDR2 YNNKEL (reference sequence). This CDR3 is CASSQDWARGEQYF.

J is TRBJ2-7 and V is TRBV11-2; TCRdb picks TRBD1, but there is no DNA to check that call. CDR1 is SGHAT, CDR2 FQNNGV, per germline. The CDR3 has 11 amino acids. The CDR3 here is CASSTGGEQYF.